The 25 T cell receptor beta chains presented below share a single source sample, sequenced in a study of early T cells in non-severe SARS-CoV-2 infection. A single record per CDR3 protein comes from TCRdb applying MiXCR to the 5' RACE reads. The sample has 60,000 or so distinct CDR3 sequences, around 9% seen once. The source material was whole blood. The origin of the receptors is an adult who was a healthcare worker with PCR-confirmed SARS-CoV-2 infection or an uninfected control (not recorded which).

This clonotype was picked up a small number of times. V usage is TRBV5-1 and J usage is TRBJ2-7; D gene ambiguous. This CDR3 comprises 16 residues. Germline CDR1 is SGHRS and CDR2 is YFSETQ. V shed 0 bases and J shed 1 base, with 14 bases lying between them. The CDR3, as DNA: TGCGCCAGCAGCTTGGTCTCCGGAACATTTTCCTACGAGCAGTACTTC. This encodes CASSLVSGTFSYEQYF.

Many counts were recorded for this clonotype. The chain employs TRBV9 and TRBJ1-1; D gene uncertain. The CDR3 spans 13 residues. The V end was cut by 3 bases, the J end by 9 bases, with 15 bases between. Germline V CDR1 and CDR2: SGDLS, YYNGEE. The CDR3 DNA sequence: TGTGCCAGCAGCGCCCAGCCCGACTCCAAAGCTTTCTTT. Protein: CASSAQPDSKAFF.

This clonotype came up many times. The chain is built from TRBV7-9 and TRBJ2-1; 10 bases map to TRBD2. V trimming: 3 bases; J trimming: 10 bases; junction bases outside the gene matches: 15. CDR1 and CDR2 from the germline V gene are SEHNR and FQNEAQ (reference sequence). This CDR3 comprises 17 residues. Here the CDR3 reads CASSFSKSGGALWEQFF. CDR3 sequence (DNA): TGTGCCAGCAGCTTCTCGAAAAGCGGGGGGGCCCTATGGGAGCAGTTCTTC.

The V gene is TRBV2, the J gene TRBJ1-6, with 9 bases aligning to TRBD1. The ends lost 5 bases at V and 6 bases at J; junction bases unmatched: 8. The CDR3 extends over 16 amino acids. Germline values: CDR1 SNHLY, CDR2 FYNNEI. CDR3 region: CASSLNLGQGNSPLHF. The CDR3 DNA reads TGTGCCAGCAGTCTTAACTTGGGACAGGGTAATTCACCCCTCCACTTT. The full variable domain, completed using reference TRBV2 and TRBJ1-6, is EPEVTQTPSHQVTQMGQEVILRCVPISNHLYFYWYRQILGQKVEFLVSFYNNEISEKSEIFDDQFSVERPDGSNFTLKIRSTKLEDSAMYFCASSLNLGQGNSPLHFGNGTRLTVT.

The table lists this clonotype with many counts. V usage is TRBV4-1 and J usage is TRBJ2-1; D gene ambiguous. The CDR3 runs 11 residues. Germline CDR1 reads MGHRA; CDR2 reads YSYEKL. V lost 1 base and J 9 bases, leaving 4 bases between the germline ends. Written as DNA, the CDR3 is TGCGCCAGCAGCCAAGTACGTGAGCAGTTCTTC. Its protein is CASSQVREQFF.

The sample holds a few counts of this clonotype. The rearrangement links TRBV18 to TRBJ2-1, with D possibly being TRBD2 (5 bases). With 4 bases removed from V and 7 bases from J, the gap between germline ends came to 20 bases. The CDR3 totals 16 residues. CDR1 is KGHSH, CDR2 LQKENI, per germline. The CDR3 loop is CASSLTESGWGNEQFF. CDR3 DNA: TGTGCCAGCTCACTGACCGAGAGCGGATGGGGAAATGAGCAGTTCTTC.

This clonotype was recorded at least ten times. V and J are TRBV2 and TRBJ2-1; tentatively, D is TRBD2 (5 bases). Germline V gene sequence: CDR1 SNHLY, CDR2 FYNNEI. The CDR3 has 13 amino acids. The germline V and J ends were trimmed by 6 bases and 4 bases, with 10 bases remaining between them. CDR3 in amino acids: CASSASGYNEQFF. The CDR3 nucleotides read TGTGCCAGCAGCGCGAGCGGATACAATGAGCAGTTCTTC.

This clonotype was counted between two and nine times. The chain combines TRBV5-1 with TRBJ1-1, with 7 nucleotides matching TRBD1. The germline gives CDR1 SGHRS, CDR2 YFSETQ. V was pared by 7 bases and J by 2 bases, with 8 bases of the junction left unmatched. The CDR3 has 14 amino acids. CDR3 sequence (DNA): TGCGCCAGCGGAGAGAGACAGGGAAACACTGAAGCTTTCTTT. As protein: CASGERQGNTEAFF. The whole variable domain, filled in from reference TRBV5-1 and TRBJ1-1, reads KAGVTQTPRYLIKTRGQQVTLSCSPISGHRSVSWYQQTPGQGLQFLFEYFSETQRNKGNFPGRFSGRQFSNSRSEMNVSTLELGDSALYLCASGERQGNTEAFFGQGTRLTVV.

This clonotype appeared many times. The V call is TRBV5-1, the J call TRBJ2-3; TRBD2 might be the D (7 bases). V was shortened by 4 bases and J by 3 bases, with 15 bases between the two germline ends. The CDR3 is made up of 15 amino acids. CDR1 is SGHRS and CDR2 is YFSETQ in the germline V gene. The CDR3 loop is CASSPGGGGTDTQYF. CDR3 DNA sequence: TGCGCCAGCAGCCCTGGGGGAGGGGGTACAGATACGCAGTATTTT.

This clonotype was counted a few times. CDR3 sequence: CASRNSGNEQFF. Written as DNA, the CDR3 is TGCGCCAGCCGGAACTCTGGGAATGAGCAGTTCTTC. The rearrangement uses TRBV10-2 and TRBJ2-1; D ambiguous. The ends were cut back, 8 bases at V and 7 bases at J, with 12 bases in the middle. Per the germline V gene, CDR1 is WSHSY and CDR2 is SAAADI. CDR3 size: 12 residues.

The CDR3 here is CASSEKLNTEAFF. CDR3 nucleotides: TGTGCCAGCAGTGAAAAGCTGAACACTGAAGCTTTCTTT. V is TRBV2 and J is TRBJ1-1, with unresolved D. The CDR3 is 13 amino acids. From germline, CDR1 is SNHLY and CDR2 FYNNEI. V dropped 2 bases and J dropped 0 bases, with 4 bases sitting between them.

This clonotype was seen a handful of times. The V gene is TRBV20-1, the J gene TRBJ1-2; 8 positions agree with TRBD1. Germline V CDR1 and CDR2: DFQATT, SNEGSKA (reference sequence). V gave up 3 bases and J gave up 6 bases; unmatched junction bases: 12. The CDR3 is 15 amino acids. CDR3 coding DNA: TGCAGTGCTAGCTTCCTCGGACAGGGAAGGAATGGCTACACCTTC. Protein sequence: CSASFLGQGRNGYTF.

The V gene is TRBV11-3, the J gene TRBJ1-1; D gene unclear. V was trimmed by 2 bases and J by 3 bases, leaving 10 bases between them. The CDR3 loop spans 14 amino acids. CDR1 and CDR2 (germline): SGHNT, YENEEA. CDR3: CASSLTGGDTEAFF. As DNA, the CDR3 is TGTGCCAGCAGCTTAACTGGTGGGGACACTGAAGCTTTCTTT.

This clonotype has only a few counts. The chain couples TRBV2 to TRBJ1-1, with TRBD1 identical over 7 bases. The J segment lost 6 bases and the V segment lost 6 bases, leaving 1 base of the junction unmatched. Germline V CDR1 and CDR2: SNHLY, FYNNEI. The CDR3 sequence is 11 residues long. CDR3 protein: CASSRGAEAFF. DNA of the CDR3: TGTGCCAGCAGCAGGGGGGCTGAAGCTTTCTTT.

This clonotype was recorded a few times. The chain couples TRBV20-1 to TRBJ1-4; the match to TRBD1 covers 7 bases. The ends lost 5 bases at V and 3 bases at J; junction bases unmatched: 6. The germline CDR1 and CDR2 sequences are DFQATT and SNEGSKA (reference sequence). The CDR3 has 14 residues. This chain's CDR3 is CSARTGESNEKLFF. In DNA, the CDR3 is TGCAGTGCTCGAACAGGGGAGTCTAATGAAAAACTGTTTTTT.

This clonotype has a handful of counts. The chain joins TRBV2 to TRBJ1-1; possibly TRBD1 for D (5 bases). Germline values: CDR1 SNHLY, CDR2 FYNNEI. The CDR3 is 13 residues long. V lost 3 bases, J lost 10 bases, and 15 bases lay in between. The CDR3: CASSEEGLLRAFF. The CDR3 bases are TGTGCCAGCAGTGAGGAGGGGTTACTCAGAGCTTTCTTT.

This clonotype was seen repeatedly, ten times or more. In nucleotides, the CDR3 is TGTGCCAGTAGTGGGGGGCAGTTCTACGAGCAGTACTTC. Amino acid sequence: CASSGGQFYEQYF. V and J are TRBV19 and TRBJ2-7; perhaps D is TRBD1 or TRBD2 (6 bases each). The germline V gene has CDR1 LNHDA and CDR2 SQIVND (reference sequence). This CDR3 has 13 amino acids. V gave up 5 bases and J gave up 3 bases, with 11 bases separating them.

This clonotype was counted ten times or more. The CDR3 nucleotides read TGTGCCAGCAGCTTAGGCGCAGGGGGCTATGGCTACACCTTC. Its translation is CASSLGAGGYGYTF. V gene TRBV7-8 combines with J gene TRBJ1-2; 7 nucleotides align to TRBD1. V trimming: 1 base; J trimming: 4 bases; junction bases outside the gene matches: 3. Germline CDR1 SGHVS, CDR2 FQNEAQ. The CDR3 has 14 residues.

This clonotype occurred a few times. The chain couples TRBV7-9 to TRBJ1-1; 9 bases are shared with TRBD1. V shed 5 bases and J 4 bases; nucleotides not matched to a gene: 8. Germline loops: CDR1 SEHNR, CDR2 FQNEAQ (reference sequence). CDR3 size: 15 residues. The CDR3, as DNA: TGTGCCAGCAGCCCGCCTACGACAGGGGGCACTGAAGCTTTCTTT. This sequence encodes CASSPPTTGGTEAFF.

The chain joins TRBV12-3 or TRBV12-4 to TRBJ2-1; the match to TRBD2 covers 12 bases. The CDR3 loop spans 18 amino acids. The ends lost 6 bases at V and 5 bases at J; junction bases unmatched: 14. Here the CDR3 DNA reads TGTGCCAGCAGCTTTTCCTCAACGACTAGCGGGGGAAACAATGAGCAGTTCTTC. Its translation is CASSFSSTTSGGNNEQFF.

The V gene is TRBV6-6, the J gene TRBJ2-2, with 8 bases lining up with TRBD1. V was clipped by 7 bases and J by 7 bases; unmatched bases: 11. There are 15 residues in the CDR3. The germline V gene has CDR1 MNHNY and CDR2 SVGAGI (reference sequence). DNA of the CDR3: TGTGCCAGCACCCTAGGGGGGACAGGAGGCGGGGAGCTGTTTTTT. It codes for CASTLGGTGGGELFF.

The chain links TRBV20-1 to TRBJ2-2; 7 bases are a match to TRBD1. This CDR3 is 14 amino acids long. Germline V CDR1 and CDR2: DFQATT, SNEGSKA (reference sequence). V trimming: 6 bases; J trimming: 3 bases; junction bases outside the gene matches: 7. CDR3 bases: TGCAGTGCAAAAGGGGGACAGCACACCGGGGAGCTGTTTTTT. This sequence encodes CSAKGGQHTGELFF.

The rearrangement joins TRBV30 to TRBJ2-5; D is undetermined. This CDR3 has 12 amino acids. Per the germline V gene, CDR1 is GTSNPN and CDR2 is SVGIG (reference sequence). Between the trimmed V and J ends, which lost 3 bases and 5 bases, there was a span of 10 bases. CDR3 residues: CAWSFHVETQYF. In DNA, the CDR3 is TGTGCCTGGAGCTTCCACGTGGAGACCCAGTACTTC.

The gene calls are TRBV5-1 and TRBJ2-7, with 7 bases matching TRBD1. V dropped 4 bases and J dropped 0; count of bases not matched to a gene: 13. The CDR3 is made up of 17 amino acids. Germline V gene lookup returns CDR1 SGHRS and CDR2 YFSETQ. CDR3 loop: CASSRDALRDSSYEQYF. The CDR3 DNA follows: TGCGCCAGCAGCCGGGACGCTTTGAGGGACAGCTCCTACGAGCAGTACTTC.

In this sample, this clonotype turned up many times. The chain combines TRBV18 with TRBJ1-2; D gene uncertain. Trimming took off 3 bases at V and 5 bases at J, with 13 bases between the two ends. Germline V gene data show CDR1 as KGHSH and CDR2 as LQKENI. The CDR3 contains 14 residues. The CDR3 spells CASSPEVRIYGYTF. The CDR3 region has the DNA TGTGCCAGCTCACCGGAAGTTAGGATTTATGGCTACACCTTC.